The source of this T cell receptor beta chain is a study of human T cells and chemical hapten exposure (dated by TCRdb to about 2021). In the study overall: For sensitization, 2% DPC in acetone was applied to a 2 cm by 2 cm area of upper inner arm skin. Libraries were combined into a pool for sequencing, and differences in TCR yield between samples came mainly from small differences in library volumes within the pool. Blood samples were taken from patients before sensitization (week 0) and then at 2, 6 and about 24 weeks after DPC sensitization. Some 29 alopecia patients gave blood for TCR sequencing at one to four time points (pre-sensitization, 2, 6 and 24 weeks). The mostly female patient cohort included alopecia areata with under or over 50% scalp involvement, alopecia totalis and alopecia universalis. In alopecia patients, the study followed how the peripheral blood TCR repertoire changed in vivo over primary and secondary sensitization to diphenylcyclopropenone (DPC), a hapten. Throughout the approximately 25-week study period, patients were also given weekly therapeutic DPC doses on the scalp. Patch testing was performed on the upper back with Finn chambers containing 0.01% DPC, and the patch tests were scored after 6 days according to International Contact Dermatitis Research Group standards. Beyond this particular receptor, the publication reports: Significantly more large CDR3 similarity clusters were formed by expanded TCRs than by pre-sensitization or healthy control sets, consistent with antigen-driven responses. No change with DPC sensitization was found in the number of TCRs above 1 in 1000 frequency, and no evidence of global repertoire structure alterations was found. The number of PT1 expanded TCRs positively correlated with patch test score, significant at thresholds 8, 16 and 32 but not 4. Because all patients had alopecia, a presumed autoimmune disease, the immune response of the patients might differ from that of healthy individuals. After repeated subsampling, the strength of the expansion versus patch-test correlation and the threshold at which it became significant changed.

Trimming at the junction amounts to 3 bases on V and 9 bases on J, and the germline ends lie 15 bases apart. The CDR3 goes from the cysteine to the phenylalanine over 13 residues. The CDR3 DNA has 39 bases and is translated from base 1. The germline V gene sets CDR1 to SQVTM and CDR2 to ANQGSEA. Reading the label with the study, this specimen's time point is: patch test 3, about 24 weeks after DPC sensitization. The treatment or condition label here, explained by the study, means: therapeutic diphenylcyclopropenone sensitization with weekly scalp DPC. Blood at each patch-test visit was drawn before the patch test was applied. To be eligible, patients had to be aged 18 to 70, diagnosed with alopecia and judged suitable for DPC therapy, while pregnant patients were excluded. Total RNA was extracted from unfractionated whole blood that had been collected in Tempus Blood RNA tubes. To prepare the library, RACE was applied. This sample was sequenced with a NextSeq 500. During library preparation, unique molecular identifiers were attached to individual cDNA molecules so that TCRs could be counted quantitatively and reproducibly. Both TCR alpha and TCR beta chains were sequenced from each blood RNA sample. The study's own analysis went as follows. A median of about 87,000 TCRs per sample was observed, with a range of about 20,000 to 700,000. The Decombinator software suite was used to annotate V, J and CDR3 in the TCR reads. Every sample was subsampled to the same number of TCRs (28,000) for the PS versus PT1 abundance plots. Expanded TCRs were defined as absent before sensitization and observed at least eight times at the 2-week time point. TCRdb trimmed public reads at Q25 via fastp, called clones via MiXCR and kept in-frame beta chains. CDR3 protein sequences are deduplicated, and each keeps its most common genes and DNA. These V and J calls rely on TCRdb rather than the paper's analysis. The sample yields about 190,000 distinct CDR3 sequences; approximately 26% were counted once. The top ten constitute under 2.5% of the sample.

As regards this clonotype: The antigen this receptor binds is unknown. No base-level quality is on record; no much larger clone is a single base apart.

Rearrangement joined TRBV29-1 to TRBJ2-1; the D segment could be TRBD1, given 5 matching bases. The clonotype comes from a woman between 35 and 50 years old with alopecia areata. Some clones in this sample may be carry-over from other donors' samples. This material consisted of whole blood, taken in connection with sensitization to the hapten diphenylcyclopropenone (DPC). The sequenced DNA: TGCAGCGTTGAGACCGTAAGAAGGGGTGAGCAGTTCTTC. Translation gives CSVETVRRGEQFF.